This TCR beta chain was sequenced for a study of blood T cell repertoires in COVID-19. Participant reports of clinical history set cohort assignment. Two negative PCRs, clearance, or symptom resolution were required of recovered Cohort 3 donors. Assay used: immunoSEQ multiplex PCR; TCRdb lists only in-frame clones, some missing. Altogether approximately 230,000 clones are present, almost 85% being singletons, with the ten largest covering approximately 16%. From germline, CDR1 is ENHRY and CDR2 SYGVKD. CDR3 length: 13 amino acids. The V end lost 7 bases, the J end lost 4 bases, and 13 bases lay between the germline ends.

The chain links TRBV10-3 to TRBJ1-1; TRBD1 might be the D (6 bases). The sample comprised PBMCs or T cells enriched from blood (not recorded which). This sequence was found in a man aged 40-55 years who had recovered from COVID-19. DNA for the CDR3: TGTGCCATCAACAGGGAGTTCGGCACTGAAGCTTTCTTT. The encoded protein is CAINREFGTEAFF.